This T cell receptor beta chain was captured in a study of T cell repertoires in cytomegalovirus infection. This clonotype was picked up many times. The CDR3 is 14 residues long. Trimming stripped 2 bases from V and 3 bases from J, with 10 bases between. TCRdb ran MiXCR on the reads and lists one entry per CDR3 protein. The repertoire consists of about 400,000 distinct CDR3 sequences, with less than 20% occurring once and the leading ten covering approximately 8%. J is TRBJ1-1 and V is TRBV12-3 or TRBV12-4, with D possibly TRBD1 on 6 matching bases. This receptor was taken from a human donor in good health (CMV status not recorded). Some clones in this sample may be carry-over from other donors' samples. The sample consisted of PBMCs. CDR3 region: CASSLLYRDTEAFF. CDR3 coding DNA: TGTGCCAGCAGTTTACTATACAGGGACACTGAAGCTTTCTTT.